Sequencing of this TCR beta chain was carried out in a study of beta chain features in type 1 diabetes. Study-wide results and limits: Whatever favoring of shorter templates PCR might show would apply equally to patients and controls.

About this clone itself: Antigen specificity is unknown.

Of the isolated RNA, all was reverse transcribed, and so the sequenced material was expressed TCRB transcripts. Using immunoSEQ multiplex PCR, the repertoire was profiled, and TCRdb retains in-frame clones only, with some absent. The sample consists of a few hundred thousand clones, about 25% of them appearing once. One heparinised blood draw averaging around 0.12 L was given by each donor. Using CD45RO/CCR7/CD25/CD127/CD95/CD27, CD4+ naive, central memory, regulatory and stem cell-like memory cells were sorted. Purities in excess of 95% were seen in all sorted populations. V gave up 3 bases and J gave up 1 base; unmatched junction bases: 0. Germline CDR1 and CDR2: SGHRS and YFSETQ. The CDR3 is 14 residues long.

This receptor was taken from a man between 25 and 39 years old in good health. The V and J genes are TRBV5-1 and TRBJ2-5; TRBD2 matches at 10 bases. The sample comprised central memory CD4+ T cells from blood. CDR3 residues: CASSWTSGQETQYF. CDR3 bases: TGCGCCAGCAGCTGGACTAGCGGCCAAGAGACCCAGTACTTC.